The rows below give T cell receptor beta chains drawn from one sample of a study of blood T cell repertoires in COVID-19. The protocol was immunoSEQ multiplex PCR, while the TCRdb copy is restricted to in-frame clones and leaves out a portion. This table has around 120,000 clones, 55% to 75% appearing once. The sequenced sample consisted of peripheral blood. The receptors were gathered from a woman in her 70s with acute or convalescent COVID-19. Both conserved end residues are part of each CDR3. D genes are given only for firm matches. Clone size, where shown, is once, few, many, or a class for clones that have expanded.

cdr3_aa: CARTDRYEQYF
cdr3_nt: TGCGCCAGAACTGACAGGTACGAGCAGTACTTC
v_call: TRBV10-1
j_call: TRBJ2-7
d_call: -
clone_size: -

cdr3_aa: CASSIAKGIRRTEAFF
cdr3_nt: TGTGCCAGTAGTATAGCCAAGGGGATCCGACGGACTGAAGCTTTCTTT
v_call: TRBV19
j_call: TRBJ1-1
d_call: -
clone_size: -

cdr3_aa: CASSTEQGRGTEAFF
cdr3_nt: TGCGCCAGCAGCACCGAACAGGGAAGGGGTACTGAAGCTTTCTTT
v_call: TRBV5-1
j_call: TRBJ1-1
d_call: -
clone_size: -

cdr3_aa: CASSRTSGDTGELFF
cdr3_nt: TGTGCCAGCAGCCGCACTAGCGGGGACACCGGGGAGCTGTTTTTT
v_call: TRBV7-9
j_call: TRBJ2-2
d_call: TRBD2
clone_size: -

cdr3_aa: CASRAEDPGGYGYTF
cdr3_nt: TGTGCCAGCAGGGCAGAGGACCCCGGGGGCTATGGCTACACCTTC
v_call: TRBV13
j_call: TRBJ1-2
d_call: -
clone_size: -

cdr3_aa: CASSYSTRGYNSPLHF
cdr3_nt: TGTGCCAGCAGTTACTCGACCCGGGGGTATAATTCACCCCTCCACTTT
v_call: TRBV6-5
j_call: TRBJ1-6
d_call: -
clone_size: -

cdr3_aa: CASSPQDRNTGELFF
cdr3_nt: TGTGCCAGCTCACCCCAGGACAGGAACACCGGGGAGCTGTTTTTT
v_call: TRBV18
j_call: TRBJ2-2
d_call: -
clone_size: few

cdr3_aa: CASSPEAGGISGANVLTF
cdr3_nt: TGTGCCAGCAGCCCGGAAGCGGGGGGTATCTCTGGGGCCAACGTCCTGACTTTC
v_call: TRBV7-8
j_call: TRBJ2-6
d_call: TRBD2
clone_size: -

cdr3_aa: CASSPPGYPLHF
cdr3_nt: TGTGCCAGCAGCCCGCCGGGGTATCCCCTCCACTTT
v_call: TRBV7-2
j_call: TRBJ1-6
d_call: -
clone_size: -

cdr3_aa: CASSVGPAKETQYF
cdr3_nt: TGTGCCAGCAGCGTGGGCCCGGCCAAAGAGACCCAGTACTTC
v_call: TRBV9
j_call: TRBJ2-5
d_call: -
clone_size: few

cdr3_aa: CASSFMGGTEAFF
cdr3_nt: TGTGCCAGCAGTTTCATGGGGGGAACTGAAGCTTTCTTT
v_call: TRBV6-5
j_call: TRBJ1-1
d_call: -
clone_size: -

cdr3_aa: CAISETVSSSETQYF
cdr3_nt: TGTGCCATCAGTGAGACCGTCTCTAGTTCAGAGACCCAGTACTTC
v_call: TRBV10-3
j_call: TRBJ2-5
d_call: -
clone_size: few

cdr3_aa: CASTGREGEKLFF
cdr3_nt: TGTGCCAGCACCGGCAGGGAGGGCGAAAAACTGTTTTTT
v_call: TRBV12-3/TRBV12-4
j_call: TRBJ1-4
d_call: -
clone_size: -

cdr3_aa: CASSESNRPYEQYF
cdr3_nt: TGCGCCAGCAGTGAGTCGAACAGGCCCTACGAGCAGTACTTC
v_call: TRBV10-2
j_call: TRBJ2-7
d_call: -
clone_size: -

cdr3_aa: CAISESRTGWDTQYF
cdr3_nt: TGTGCCATCAGTGAGTCGAGGACAGGTTGGGATACGCAGTATTTT
v_call: TRBV10-3
j_call: TRBJ2-3
d_call: TRBD1
clone_size: few

cdr3_aa: CASSQDAGRQETQYF
cdr3_nt: TGTGCCAGCAGCCAAGACGCGGGGAGACAAGAGACCCAGTACTTC
v_call: TRBV14
j_call: TRBJ2-5
d_call: -
clone_size: -

cdr3_aa: CASSHSGGAYNEQFF
cdr3_nt: TGTGCCAGCAGTCATAGCGGGGGGGCCTACAATGAGCAGTTCTTC
v_call: TRBV11-2
j_call: TRBJ2-1
d_call: TRBD2
clone_size: few

cdr3_aa: CASSYSGTGNSPLHF
cdr3_nt: TGTGCCAGCAGTTACTCTGGGACAGGGAATTCACCCCTCCACTTT
v_call: TRBV6-5
j_call: TRBJ1-6
d_call: TRBD1
clone_size: -

cdr3_aa: CASSHDKGQGGTEAFF
cdr3_nt: TGTGCCAGCAGCCACGATAAGGGTCAGGGTGGCACTGAAGCTTTCTTT
v_call: TRBV6-2/TRBV6-3
j_call: TRBJ1-1
d_call: -
clone_size: -

cdr3_aa: CASSLGGTGGSETQYF
cdr3_nt: TGTGCCAGCAGCTTAGGGGGGACAGGGGGCTCGGAGACCCAGTACTTC
v_call: TRBV11-3
j_call: TRBJ2-5
d_call: TRBD1
clone_size: -

cdr3_aa: CASRQGSNYGYTF
cdr3_nt: TGTGCCAGCAGACAGGGGTCTAACTATGGCTACACCTTC
v_call: TRBV5-4
j_call: TRBJ1-2
d_call: TRBD1
clone_size: -

cdr3_aa: CASTPQFSSYNSPLHF
cdr3_nt: TGTGCCAGCACGCCACAGTTCAGCTCCTATAATTCACCCCTCCACTTT
v_call: TRBV27
j_call: TRBJ1-6
d_call: -
clone_size: -

cdr3_aa: CASTRMNTEAFF
cdr3_nt: TGTGCCAGCACCAGGATGAACACTGAAGCTTTCTTT
v_call: TRBV6-6
j_call: TRBJ1-1
d_call: -
clone_size: -

cdr3_aa: CASSTMFNSEQYF
cdr3_nt: TGTGCCAGCAGCACCATGTTTAACAGCGAGCAGTACTTC
v_call: TRBV11-3
j_call: TRBJ2-7
d_call: -
clone_size: -

cdr3_aa: CASSLREVSSYEQYF
cdr3_nt: TGTGCCAGCAGCTTGAGAGAGGTGAGCTCCTACGAGCAGTACTTC
v_call: TRBV11-3
j_call: TRBJ2-7
d_call: -
clone_size: -

cdr3_aa: CASSLDLGFTGELFF
cdr3_nt: TGTGCCAGCAGCTTAGATCTAGGATTCACCGGGGAGCTGTTTTTT
v_call: TRBV11-2
j_call: TRBJ2-2
d_call: -
clone_size: -

cdr3_aa: CASSSGLDSREQYF
cdr3_nt: TGTGCCAGCAGTTCGGGACTAGATTCTCGCGAGCAGTACTTC
v_call: TRBV6-5
j_call: TRBJ2-7
d_call: TRBD2
clone_size: -

cdr3_aa: CASRMDFGNQPQHF
cdr3_nt: TGTGCCAGTAGGATGGACTTTGGCAATCAGCCCCAGCATTTT
v_call: TRBV19
j_call: TRBJ1-5
d_call: -
clone_size: -

cdr3_aa: CASIRQLNADSPLHF
cdr3_nt: TGTGCCAGCATTAGACAGCTCAACGCAGATTCACCCCTCCACTTT
v_call: TRBV6-5
j_call: TRBJ1-6
d_call: -
clone_size: -

cdr3_aa: CASSLRQGGRTDTQYF
cdr3_nt: TGTGCCAGCAGCCTGCGACAGGGGGGACGCACAGATACGCAGTATTTT
v_call: TRBV5-6
j_call: TRBJ2-3
d_call: TRBD1
clone_size: once

cdr3_aa: CASSPREKLFF
cdr3_nt: TGTGCCAGCAGCCCACGGGAGAAACTGTTTTTT
v_call: TRBV7-9
j_call: TRBJ1-4
d_call: -
clone_size: -

cdr3_aa: CSALGSAMGNTIYF
cdr3_nt: TGCAGCGCCCTAGGCAGCGCGATGGGAAACACCATATATTTT
v_call: TRBV29-1
j_call: TRBJ1-3
d_call: -
clone_size: once

cdr3_aa: CASSFSLGSETQYF
cdr3_nt: TGTGCCAGCAGTTTTAGCTTGGGTTCGGAGACCCAGTACTTC
v_call: TRBV27
j_call: TRBJ2-5
d_call: -
clone_size: -

cdr3_aa: CASRGGALGIQYF
cdr3_nt: TGTGCCAGCAGGGGGGGGGCCTTGGGCATTCAGTACTTC
v_call: TRBV27
j_call: TRBJ2-4
d_call: -
clone_size: -

cdr3_aa: CASSLTSGNRDTQYF
cdr3_nt: TGTGCCAGCAGCTTAACTAGCGGGAACCGGGATACGCAGTATTTT
v_call: TRBV11-2
j_call: TRBJ2-3
d_call: TRBD2
clone_size: -

cdr3_aa: CASSPQGSGEKLFF
cdr3_nt: TGTGCCAGTAGCCCACAGGGGTCAGGTGAAAAACTGTTTTTT
v_call: TRBV19
j_call: TRBJ1-4
d_call: TRBD1
clone_size: -

cdr3_aa: CASSQDRWDRGSGYTF
cdr3_nt: TGCGCCAGCAGCCAAGATCGCTGGGACAGGGGTTCTGGCTACACCTTC
v_call: TRBV4-3
j_call: TRBJ1-2
d_call: TRBD1
clone_size: few

cdr3_aa: CASSSELAGGRAQYF
cdr3_nt: TGTGCCAGCAGTAGCGAACTAGCGGGAGGGCGGGCGCAGTATTTT
v_call: TRBV2
j_call: TRBJ2-3
d_call: TRBD2
clone_size: -

cdr3_aa: CAIRQGGDQETQYF
cdr3_nt: TGTGCCATCAGACAGGGGGGAGACCAAGAGACCCAGTACTTC
v_call: TRBV10-3
j_call: TRBJ2-5
d_call: TRBD1
clone_size: -

cdr3_aa: CASGLSGGQALHF
cdr3_nt: TGTGCCAGCGGGTTGTCAGGGGGTCAGGCCCTCCACTTT
v_call: TRBV28
j_call: TRBJ1-6
d_call: TRBD1
clone_size: -

cdr3_aa: CASRSHGSGEETQYF
cdr3_nt: TGTGCCAGTAGAAGTCACGGGTCCGGAGAAGAGACCCAGTACTTC
v_call: TRBV19
j_call: TRBJ2-5
d_call: -
clone_size: few

cdr3_aa: CASSQGENEQFF
cdr3_nt: TGTGCCAGCAGCCAAGGGGAGAATGAGCAGTTCTTC
v_call: TRBV3-1/TRBV3-2
j_call: TRBJ2-1
d_call: -
clone_size: -

cdr3_aa: CASSMGRFHNSPLHF
cdr3_nt: TGTGCCAGTAGTATGGGGAGATTCCATAATTCACCCCTCCACTTT
v_call: TRBV19
j_call: TRBJ1-6
d_call: -
clone_size: -

cdr3_aa: CASRRTGDGYTF
cdr3_nt: TGTGCCAGCAGAAGGACAGGGGATGGCTACACCTTC
v_call: TRBV6-5
j_call: TRBJ1-2
d_call: TRBD1
clone_size: few

cdr3_aa: CASSLPTSSYEQYF
cdr3_nt: TGCGCCAGCAGCCTGCCGACATCCTCCTACGAGCAGTACTTC
v_call: TRBV5-1
j_call: TRBJ2-7
d_call: -
clone_size: -

cdr3_aa: CATRTSGSYEQYF
cdr3_nt: TGTGCCACCAGGACTAGCGGGTCTTACGAGCAGTACTTC
v_call: TRBV15
j_call: TRBJ2-7
d_call: TRBD2
clone_size: -

cdr3_aa: CASKNYGEQYF
cdr3_nt: TGTGCCAGCAAAAACTATGGCGAGCAGTACTTC
v_call: TRBV6-5
j_call: TRBJ2-7
d_call: -
clone_size: -

cdr3_aa: CASSIAGGDQPQHF
cdr3_nt: TGTGCCAGTAGTATTGCGGGGGGGGATCAGCCCCAGCATTTT
v_call: TRBV19
j_call: TRBJ1-5
d_call: -
clone_size: -

cdr3_aa: CASSQVSDRTEKLFF
cdr3_nt: TGCGCCAGCAGCCAAGTCTCGGACAGGACTGAAAAACTGTTTTTT
v_call: TRBV4-1
j_call: TRBJ1-4
d_call: TRBD1
clone_size: -